This T cell receptor (beta chain) was captured in a study of CD8 T cells in Susac syndrome. TCR beta from blood CD8+ and CD4+ T cells was sequenced. Negative isolation was applied to CD8+ and CD4+ T cells, and FACS enrichment was applied to TEMRA cells. Reverse transcription used roughly 0.45 to 1 ug RNA and random hexamers. Across 54 Vbeta and 13 Jbeta, immunoSEQ multiplex PCR amplified TCR beta CDR3. Each CDR3 protein gets one entry after TCRdb re-called the immunoSEQ multiplex PCR reads with MiXCR. The table has more than 250,000 distinct CDR3 sequences, about 90% seen once. Trimming took 5 bases from V and 0 from J; bases not matched to a gene: 9. The CDR3 totals 17 residues. Germline CDR1 and CDR2: SGHAT and FQDESV (reference sequence).

The chain joins TRBV11-1 to TRBJ2-7; 11 bases are a match to TRBD2. This clonotype was sampled from a human donor with multiple sclerosis. Material for sequencing was CD4+ T cells from PBMCs. The CDR3 coding sequence is TGTGCCAGCAGCATAACTAGCGGGAGCCCTTCCTCCTACGAGCAGTACTTC. Amino acid sequence: CASSITSGSPSSYEQYF.